The entry below gives a single TCR beta chain sequence along with its context. Its cognate antigen is unknown. This record comes from a study of beta chain features in type 1 diabetes. Based on CD45RO/CCR7/CD25/CD127/CD95/CD27, CD4+ regulatory, stem cell-like memory, naive and central memory cells were sorted. What was sequenced were expressed TCRB transcripts, since all of the isolated RNA had been reverse transcribed. The protocol was immunoSEQ multiplex PCR, while the TCRdb copy is restricted to in-frame clones and leaves out a portion. There are about 160,000 clones in the sample; about a tenth occur only once, and 0.4% to 0.55% lies in the top ten. Regarding the study as a whole: Significant though moderate, a shortening of TCRB CDR3s appeared in all four CD4+ subsets of Type 1 diabetes patients. Compared with healthy donors, patients appeared to share more similar naive, central memory and regulatory TCRB repertoires. Insertions at VDJ junctions were less frequent in type 1 diabetes patients. These patients also deleted more nucleotides at the same junctions. PCR might preferentially amplify shorter templates, equally in patients and controls.

Germline V gene data show CDR1 as SGHNT and CDR2 as YYREEE (reference sequence). The length of the CDR3 is 16 residues. V shed 2 bases and J 4 bases; nucleotides not matched to a gene: 11. The J gene is TRBJ2-5, the V gene TRBV5-4; 7 nucleotides line up with TRBD2. The source material was central memory CD4+ T cells from blood. This clonotype was obtained from a man in his thirties or forties with type 1 diabetes. CDR3 residues: CASSLRLAGEGETQYF. The CDR3 nucleotides are TGTGCCAGCAGCTTACGACTAGCTGGGGAGGGAGAGACCCAGTACTTC.